This record looks at one T cell receptor (beta chain) sequence and its context. Assay: immunoSEQ multiplex PCR; the TCRdb copy retains only in-frame clones and omits some. The table has about 42,000 clones, about 86% seen once. This record belongs to a study of blood T cell repertoires in COVID-19. The TCR sequence derives from a man in his sixties or seventies with acute or convalescent COVID-19. The sequencing input was peripheral blood.

The CDR3 coding sequence is TGTGCCATCAGTGAGACCTCAGACGGGAGCTCTGGAAACACCATATATTTT. The encoded protein is CAISETSDGSSGNTIYF. The chain carries TRBV10-3 and TRBJ1-3, with D unresolved. In germline, CDR1 is ENHRY, CDR2 SYGVKD. Trimming took 2 bases from V and 0 from J, leaving 14 bases between them. There are 17 residues in the CDR3.